This TCR beta chain was observed in a study of blood T cell repertoires in COVID-19. Study overall: The study drew acute and convalescent COVID-19 samples from the United States, Italy and Spain.

The CDR3 consists of 16 residues. With V trimmed by 4 bases and J by 2 bases, 6 bases remained unmatched. Per the germline V gene, CDR1 is MNHEY and CDR2 is SVGEGT. Authors' methods: Quantification of nucleated cells was approximated via reference gene primer amplification. Profiled with immunoSEQ multiplex PCR; TCRdb holds only in-frame clones, not every one. V, J and clone size derive from that table, while D and trimming were established from the DNA sequence. Of around 190,000 clones detected, roughly 78% appear once; the ten largest clones hold approximately 6.2%. This sequence was found in an older man with active or convalescent COVID-19. The sequencing input was peripheral blood. The rearrangement uses TRBV6-2 or TRBV6-3 and TRBJ2-3, with 10 bases aligning to TRBD2. The CDR3: CASSLELAGTTDTQYF. CDR3 DNA sequence: TGTGCCAGCAGTTTGGAACTAGCGGGGACCACAGATACGCAGTATTTT.